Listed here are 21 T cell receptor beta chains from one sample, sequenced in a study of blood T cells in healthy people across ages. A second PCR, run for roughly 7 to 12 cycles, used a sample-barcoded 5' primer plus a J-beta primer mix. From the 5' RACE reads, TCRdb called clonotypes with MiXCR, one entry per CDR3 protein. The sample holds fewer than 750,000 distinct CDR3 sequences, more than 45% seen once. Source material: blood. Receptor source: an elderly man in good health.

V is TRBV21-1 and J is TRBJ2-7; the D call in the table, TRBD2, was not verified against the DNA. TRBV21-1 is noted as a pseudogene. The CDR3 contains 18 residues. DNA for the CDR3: TGTGCCAGCAGCAAACCCCCCGAGGCTGCGGCTAGCGTCAATGAGCAGTACTTC. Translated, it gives CASSKPPEAAASVNEQYF.

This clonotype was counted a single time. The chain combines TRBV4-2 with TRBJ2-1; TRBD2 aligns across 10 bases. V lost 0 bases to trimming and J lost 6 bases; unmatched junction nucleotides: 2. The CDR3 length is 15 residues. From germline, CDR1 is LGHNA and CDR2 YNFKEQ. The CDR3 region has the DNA TGTGCCAGCAGCCAAGAAGCGGGGGGGCCCAATGAGCAGTTCTTC. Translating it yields CASSQEAGGPNEQFF.

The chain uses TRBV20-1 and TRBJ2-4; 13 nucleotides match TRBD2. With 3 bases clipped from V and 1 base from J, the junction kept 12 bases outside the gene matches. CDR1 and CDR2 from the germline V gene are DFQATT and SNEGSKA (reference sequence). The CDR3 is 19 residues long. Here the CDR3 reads CSASDYRTSGSRAKNIQYF. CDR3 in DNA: TGCAGTGCTAGCGACTATAGGACTAGCGGGAGTCGGGCCAAAAACATTCAGTACTTC.

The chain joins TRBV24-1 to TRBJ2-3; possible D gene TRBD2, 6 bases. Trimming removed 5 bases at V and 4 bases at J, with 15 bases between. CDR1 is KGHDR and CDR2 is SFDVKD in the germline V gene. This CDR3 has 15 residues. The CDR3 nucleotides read TGTGCCACCAGTGTAGGAAAGGGAGGCGCAGATACGCAGTATTTT. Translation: CATSVGKGGADTQYF.

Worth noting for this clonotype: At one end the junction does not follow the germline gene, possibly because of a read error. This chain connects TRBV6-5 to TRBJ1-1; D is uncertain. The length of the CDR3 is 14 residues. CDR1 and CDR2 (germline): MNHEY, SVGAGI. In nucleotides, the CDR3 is TGTGCCAGCAGTGACTCCTCTGGGAACACTGAAGCTTTCTTT. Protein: CASSDSSGNTEAFF.

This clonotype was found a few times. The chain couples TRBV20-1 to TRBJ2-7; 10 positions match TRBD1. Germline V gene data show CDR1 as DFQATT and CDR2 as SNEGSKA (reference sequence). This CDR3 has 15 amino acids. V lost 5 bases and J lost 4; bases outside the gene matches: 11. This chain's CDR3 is CSAAPGTGAAYEQYF. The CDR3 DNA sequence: TGCAGTGCTGCCCCCGGGACAGGGGCGGCATACGAGCAGTACTTC.

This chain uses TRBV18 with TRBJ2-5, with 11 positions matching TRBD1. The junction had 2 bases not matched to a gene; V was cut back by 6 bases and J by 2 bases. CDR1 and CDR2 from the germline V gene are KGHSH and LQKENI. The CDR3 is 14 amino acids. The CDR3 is CASSWDRGQETQYF. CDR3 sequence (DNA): TGTGCCAGCTCCTGGGACAGGGGGCAAGAGACCCAGTACTTC.

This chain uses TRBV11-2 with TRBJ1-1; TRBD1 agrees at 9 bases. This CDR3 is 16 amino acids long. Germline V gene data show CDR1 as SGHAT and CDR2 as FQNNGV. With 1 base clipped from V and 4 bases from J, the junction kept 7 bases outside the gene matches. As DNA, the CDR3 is TGTGCCAGCAGCTTAGTCTTCGGACAGGGGTTCACTGAAGCTTTCTTT. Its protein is CASSLVFGQGFTEAFF.

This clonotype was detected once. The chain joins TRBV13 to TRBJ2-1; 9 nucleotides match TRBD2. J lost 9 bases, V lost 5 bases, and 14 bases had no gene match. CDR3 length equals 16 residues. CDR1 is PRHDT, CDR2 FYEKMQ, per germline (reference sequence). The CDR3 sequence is CASSHRTSGGQLEQFF. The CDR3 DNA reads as TGTGCCAGCAGCCATCGGACGAGCGGGGGGCAACTTGAGCAGTTCTTC. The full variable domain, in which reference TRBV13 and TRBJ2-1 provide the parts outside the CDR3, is AAGVIQSPRHLIKEKRETATLKCYPIPRHDTVYWYQQGPGQDPQFLISFYEKMQSDKGSIPDRFSAQQFSDYHSELNMSSLELGDSALYFCASSHRTSGGQLEQFFGPGTRLTVL.

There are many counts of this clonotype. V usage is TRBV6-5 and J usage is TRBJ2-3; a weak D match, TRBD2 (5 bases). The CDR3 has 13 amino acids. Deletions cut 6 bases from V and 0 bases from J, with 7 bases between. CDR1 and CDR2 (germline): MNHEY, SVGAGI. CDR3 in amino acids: CASSRTSTDTQYF. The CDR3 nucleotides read TGTGCCAGCAGCAGGACTAGCACAGATACGCAGTATTTT.

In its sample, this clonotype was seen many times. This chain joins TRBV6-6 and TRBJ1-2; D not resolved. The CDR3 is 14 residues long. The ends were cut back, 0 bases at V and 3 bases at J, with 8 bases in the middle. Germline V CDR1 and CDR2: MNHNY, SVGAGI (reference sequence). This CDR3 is CASSYSGRDYGYTF. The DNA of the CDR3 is TGTGCCAGCAGTTACTCAGGGAGGGACTATGGCTACACCTTC.

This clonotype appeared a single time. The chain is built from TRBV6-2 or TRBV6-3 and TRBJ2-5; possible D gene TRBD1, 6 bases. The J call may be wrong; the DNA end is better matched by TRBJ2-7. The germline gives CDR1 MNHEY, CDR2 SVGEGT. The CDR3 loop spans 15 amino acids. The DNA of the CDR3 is TGTGCCAGCAGTGGGGCAGGGGTGCTTCCCTACGAGCAGTACTTC. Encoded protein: CASSGAGVLPYEQYF.

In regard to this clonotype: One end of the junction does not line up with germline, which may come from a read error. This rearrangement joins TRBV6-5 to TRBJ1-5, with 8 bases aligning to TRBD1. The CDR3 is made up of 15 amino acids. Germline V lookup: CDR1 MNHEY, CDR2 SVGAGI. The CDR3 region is CVSSEGQATNQPQHF. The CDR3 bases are TGTGTCAGCAGCGAGGGACAGGCGACGAATCAGCCCCAGCATTTT.

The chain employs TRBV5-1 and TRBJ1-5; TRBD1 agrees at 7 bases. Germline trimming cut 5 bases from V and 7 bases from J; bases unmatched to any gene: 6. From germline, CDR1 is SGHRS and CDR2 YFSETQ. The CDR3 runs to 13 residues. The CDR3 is CASRDREEQPQHF. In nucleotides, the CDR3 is TGCGCCAGCAGAGACAGGGAGGAACAGCCCCAGCATTTT.

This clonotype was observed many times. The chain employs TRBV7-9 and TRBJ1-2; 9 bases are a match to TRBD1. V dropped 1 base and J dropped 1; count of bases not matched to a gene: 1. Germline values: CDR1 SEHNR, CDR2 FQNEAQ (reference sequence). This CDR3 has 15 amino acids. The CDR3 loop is CASSLGQGGNYGYTF. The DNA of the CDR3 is TGTGCCAGCAGCTTAGGACAGGGGGGTAACTATGGCTACACCTTC.

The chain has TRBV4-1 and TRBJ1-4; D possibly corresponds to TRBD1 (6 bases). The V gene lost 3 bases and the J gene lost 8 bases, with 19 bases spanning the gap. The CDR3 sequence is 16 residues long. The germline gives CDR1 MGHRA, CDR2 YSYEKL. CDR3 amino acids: CASSQAGGAENEKLFF. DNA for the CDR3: TGCGCCAGCAGCCAGGCTGGGGGGGCGGAGAACGAAAAACTGTTTTTT.

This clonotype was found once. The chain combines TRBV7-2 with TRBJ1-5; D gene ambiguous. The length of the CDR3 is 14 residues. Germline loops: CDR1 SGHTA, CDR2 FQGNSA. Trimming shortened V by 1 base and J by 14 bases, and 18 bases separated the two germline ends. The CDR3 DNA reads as TGTGCCAGCAGCTTAGAACGTTTGGGTTGGCCGGAGCATTTT. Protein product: CASSLERLGWPEHF.

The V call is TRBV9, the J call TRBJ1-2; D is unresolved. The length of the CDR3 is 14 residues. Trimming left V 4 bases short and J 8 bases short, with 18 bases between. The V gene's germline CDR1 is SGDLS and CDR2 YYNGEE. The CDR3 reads CASSPEAGVIGYTF. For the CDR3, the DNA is TGTGCCAGCAGCCCCGAGGCGGGAGTGATCGGCTACACCTTC.

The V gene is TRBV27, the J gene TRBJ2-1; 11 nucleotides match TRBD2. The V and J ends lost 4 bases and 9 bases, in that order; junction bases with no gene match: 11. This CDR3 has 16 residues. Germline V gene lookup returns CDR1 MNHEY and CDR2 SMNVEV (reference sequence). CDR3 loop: CASSSGTSGPLGEQFF. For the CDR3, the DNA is TGTGCCAGCAGTTCCGGGACTAGCGGACCCTTGGGTGAGCAGTTCTTC.

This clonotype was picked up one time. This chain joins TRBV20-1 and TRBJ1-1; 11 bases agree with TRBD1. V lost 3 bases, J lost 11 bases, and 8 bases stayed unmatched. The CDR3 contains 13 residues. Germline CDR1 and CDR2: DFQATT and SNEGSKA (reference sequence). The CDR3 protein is CSASAGQGARAFF. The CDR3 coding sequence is TGCAGTGCTAGTGCTGGACAGGGGGCGCGGGCTTTCTTT.

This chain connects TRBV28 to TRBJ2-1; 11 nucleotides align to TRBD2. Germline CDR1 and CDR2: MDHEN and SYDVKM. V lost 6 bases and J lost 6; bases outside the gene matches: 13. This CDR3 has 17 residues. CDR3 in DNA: TGTGCCAGCAGCTCCGGGACTAGCGGCACCCAATCCAATGAGCAGTTCTTC. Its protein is CASSSGTSGTQSNEQFF.